Only a few counts were recorded for the clone carrying this T cell receptor (beta chain). Its specificity is unknown. This CDR3 comprises 12 residues. V shed 7 bases, J shed 5 bases, and the junction held 1 base outside the gene matches. The V gene's germline CDR1 is KGHDR and CDR2 SFDVKD. Constant-region reverse primers amplified full-length variable regions, followed by semi-nested Nested Universal Primer A PCR. Using its own MiXCR run on the 5' RACE reads, TCRdb lists one record per CDR3 protein. This sample has 45,000 to 70,000 distinct CDR3 sequences, with more than 25% found just once. Study-wide results and caveats: Tumor Tregs overlapped most with tumor, then blood, naive CD4+ cells.

The gene calls are TRBV24-1 and TRBJ2-5; 9 bases match TRBD1. This sequence originates from a female donor with breast cancer. Sequencing was performed on tumor-infiltrating memory CD4+ T cells sorted from the breast tumor. Subset noted: memory CD4+ T cells, CD4+CD45RO+CD25-. The CDR3 DNA reads TGTGCCACCAGAGGACAGGGGGAGACCCAGTACTTC. It yields the protein CATRGQGETQYF.